These 9 T cell receptor beta chains were sequenced from one sample in a study of blood T cells in healthy people across ages. A sample-barcoded 5' primer and a J-beta primer mix were used in a second PCR of roughly 7 to 11 cycles. TCRdb processed the 5' RACE reads anew with MiXCR; each CDR3 protein has one entry. The top ten clones hold roughly 17% of a sample with around 870,000 distinct CDR3 sequences, about 30% of them seen once. Sequenced material: blood. The source of these receptors is a woman of 80 years or more in good health.

V usage is TRBV20-1 and J usage is TRBJ2-1; TRBD2 might be the D (7 bases). Germline V gene sequence: CDR1 DFQATT, CDR2 SNEGSKA (reference sequence). CDR3 size: 12 residues. This CDR3 reads CGGGLPPNEQFF. The CDR3 DNA reads TGCGGGGGGGGCCTGCCGCCCAATGAGCAGTTCTTC.

This clonotype was counted at least ten times. The chain has TRBV24-1 and TRBJ2-1; TRBD2 matches at 10 bases. J gave up 6 bases and V 3 bases, and 7 bases lay outside the gene matches. The CDR3 is 16 amino acids. The V gene's germline CDR1 is KGHDR and CDR2 SFDVKD. This CDR3 is CATSDRVAGGLNEQFF. CDR3 sequence (DNA): TGTGCCACCAGTGATAGGGTAGCGGGGGGTCTCAATGAGCAGTTCTTC.

The DNA for the CDR3 is TGCAGCATCCGGGACAGGGTAATGAACACTGAAGCTTTCTTT. This encodes CSIRDRVMNTEAFF. This chain links TRBV29-1 with TRBJ1-1, with 9 nucleotides matching TRBD1. Germline values: CDR1 SQVTM, CDR2 ANQGSEA. The CDR3 has 14 residues. V lost 8 bases and J lost 0; bases outside the gene matches: 7.

This clonotype appeared a few times. Just one base apart from a much larger clone, this may be a read error. The chain employs TRBV20-1 and TRBJ2-5; D might be TRBD2 (6 bases). CDR3 length: 16 residues. Germline CDR1 reads DFQATT; CDR2 reads SNEGSKA (reference sequence). Trimming left V 2 bases short and J 11 bases short, with 27 bases between. The CDR3: CSARPSGLALGTEQYF. CDR3 sequence (DNA): TGCAGTGCTAGACCCTCAGGACTGGCACTGGGGACTGAGCAGTACTTC.

Ten or more counts support this clonotype. CDR3 coding DNA: TGTGCCAGCAGTGCGACGGGACTAGGCACGGAGACCCAGTACTTC. Protein sequence: CASSATGLGTETQYF. J is TRBJ2-5 and V is TRBV6-2 or TRBV6-3, with 8 positions matching TRBD2. CDR1 is MNHEY, CDR2 SVGEGT, per germline. CDR3 length: 15 amino acids. V gave up 5 bases and J gave up 5 bases; unmatched junction bases: 10.

This clonotype was recorded many times. The chain carries TRBV7-2 and TRBJ2-1, with 9 bases that match TRBD2. The CDR3 contains 19 residues. J gave up 0 bases and V 4 bases, and 13 bases lay outside the gene matches. CDR1 SGHTA and CDR2 FQGNSA come from the germline V gene. CDR3 nucleotides: TGTGCCAGCAGCTCTGGACTTAGCGGGGGCCCCCTCTCCTACAATGAGCAGTTCTTC. Its protein product is CASSSGLSGGPLSYNEQFF.

The V and J genes are TRBV24-1 and TRBJ2-3; 14 bases line up with TRBD2. V shed 2 bases, J shed 7 bases, and the junction held 4 bases outside the gene matches. From germline, CDR1 is KGHDR and CDR2 SFDVKD. The CDR3 has 16 residues. CDR3 amino acids: CATSDSRLAGGNTQYF. As DNA, the CDR3 is TGTGCCACCAGTGATTCTCGACTAGCGGGGGGGAATACGCAGTATTTT.

A few counts support this clonotype. V and J are TRBV7-2 and TRBJ1-3; D remains unclear. Germline CDR1 and CDR2: SGHTA and FQGNSA. Between the trimmed V and J ends, which lost 1 base and 0 bases, there was a span of 7 bases. The length of the CDR3 is 15 residues. The CDR3 sequence: CASSLEASSGNTIYF. In DNA form, the CDR3 reads TGTGCCAGCAGCTTAGAGGCGTCCTCTGGAAACACCATATATTTT.

This chain uses TRBV7-6 with TRBJ1-1, with 7 bases lining up with TRBD1. This CDR3 is 17 amino acids long. V gave up 4 bases and J gave up 0 bases; unmatched junction bases: 11. CDR1 and CDR2 from the germline V gene are SGHVS and FNYEAQ. CDR3 sequence reads: CASSSRTGARLNTEAFF. In nucleotides, the CDR3 is TGTGCCAGCAGCTCGAGAACAGGGGCGAGATTGAACACTGAAGCTTTCTTT.